Shown below are 10 T cell receptor beta chains from a single sample sequenced in a study of blood T cells in healthy people across ages. Through a sample-barcoded 5' primer and a J-beta primer mix, a second PCR was run for roughly 6 to 11 cycles. A single record per CDR3 protein comes from TCRdb applying MiXCR to the 5' RACE reads. The sample holds roughly 900,000 distinct CDR3 sequences, roughly 26% seen once. The sample comprised blood. The receptor source for this set is a woman at least 80 years old in good health.

The V gene is TRBV12-3 or TRBV12-4, the J gene TRBJ1-4, with no clear D. The CDR3 covers 11 residues. V was pared by 4 bases and J by 8 bases, with 5 bases between. The CDR3, as DNA: TGTGCCAGCAGTTCCATAGAAAAACTGTTTTTT. Encoded protein: CASSSIEKLFF.

This clonotype was recorded only once. The chain recombines TRBV12-3 or TRBV12-4 with TRBJ1-2, with D unresolved. The V and J ends lost 5 bases and 8 bases respectively, with 21 bases between them. The CDR3 loop spans 15 amino acids. CDR3 region: CASSTTLTAPSGYTF. CDR3 sequence (DNA): TGTGCCAGCAGTACCACTCTTACAGCCCCGTCAGGCTACACCTTC.

The chain combines TRBV7-2 with TRBJ2-6; no clear D. The V end lost 1 base, the J end lost 2 bases, and 9 bases lay between the germline ends. Germline-derived CDR1 and CDR2 are SGHTA and FQGNSA. The CDR3 spans 16 residues. CDR3 region: CASSLGGLAGANVLTF. CDR3 DNA sequence: TGTGCCAGCAGCTTAGGAGGTTTGGCTGGGGCCAACGTCCTGACTTTC. Together with reference TRBV7-2 and TRBJ2-6, the CDR3 gives the full variable domain: GAGVSQSPSNKVTEKGKDVELRCDPISGHTALYWYRQSLGQGLEFLIYFQGNSAPDKSGLPSDRFSAERTGGSVSTLTIQRTQQEDSAVYLCASSLGGLAGANVLTFGAGSRLTVL.

As regards this clonotype: At one of its ends the junction is not consistent with the germline gene, which may arise from a read error. The V and J genes are TRBV7-2 and TRBJ2-2; D might be TRBD1 or TRBD2, each matching 6 bases. CDR3 length: 15 amino acids. The germline CDR1 and CDR2 sequences are SGHTA and FQGNSA. The CDR3 DNA is TGTGCCAGCAGCTCATTAGGGGGATACACCGGGGGGCTGTTTTTT. It encodes CASSSLGGYTGGLFF.

The chain joins TRBV5-1 to TRBJ1-4; no clear D gene. With 2 bases removed from V and 8 bases from J, the gap between germline ends came to 13 bases. This CDR3 region has 14 residues. Per the germline V gene, CDR1 is SGHRS and CDR2 is YFSETQ. This CDR3 reads CASSLQGNEEKLFF. In nucleotides, the CDR3 is TGCGCCAGCAGCTTACAAGGGAACGAAGAAAAACTGTTTTTT.

This clonotype was recorded many times. The chain employs TRBV20-1 and TRBJ2-1; weak D call: TRBD1 (5 bases). The germline gives CDR1 DFQATT, CDR2 SNEGSKA (reference sequence). V lost 6 bases and J lost 8, with 20 bases in between. The CDR3 loop spans 14 amino acids. CDR3 sequence reads: CSAIDSPVKYEQFF. CDR3 nucleotides: TGCAGTGCCATCGACAGCCCCGTAAAATATGAGCAGTTCTTC.

To note about this clonotype: This sequence may be a read error, since a much larger clone differs from it by one base. The chain is built from TRBV18 and TRBJ1-2; 7 bases are a match to TRBD1. The germline V gene has CDR1 KGHSH and CDR2 LQKENI. CDR3 length equals 14 residues. Written as DNA, the CDR3 is TGTGCCAGCTCACCTACAGGGGTGGGCTATGGCTGCACCTTC. It is translated as CASSPTGVGYGCTF.

The chain employs TRBV18 and TRBJ2-5; 8 bases line up with TRBD2. The CDR3 runs 14 residues. V was clipped by 5 bases and J by 11 bases; unmatched bases: 13. CDR1 is KGHSH, CDR2 LQKENI, per germline. The CDR3 reads CASSISRAGDEQYF. The CDR3 DNA follows: TGTGCCAGCTCAATTTCCCGAGCGGGGGATGAGCAGTACTTC.

The CDR3 sequence: CASSQHWMNTEAFF. In nucleotides, the CDR3 is TGCGCCAGCAGCCAACACTGGATGAACACTGAAGCTTTCTTT. This chain uses TRBV4-3 with TRBJ1-1, with D unresolved. The length of the CDR3 is 14 residues. V lost 2 bases and J lost 0, with 7 bases in between. Germline-derived CDR1 and CDR2 are LGHNA and YSLEER.

This clonotype appeared many times. The chain uses TRBV5-5 and TRBJ1-1, with D maybe TRBD1 (5 bases). The CDR3 is made up of 13 amino acids. V was cut by 0 bases and J by 7 bases, with 10 bases left in between. From germline, CDR1 is SGHKS and CDR2 YYEKEE (reference sequence). The CDR3 sequence: CASSLELDSEAFF. The CDR3, as DNA: TGTGCCAGCAGCTTGGAGTTAGACAGTGAAGCTTTCTTT.